Below are 17 T cell receptor beta chains sequenced from a single sample in a study of blood T cell repertoires in COVID-19. Some clones are missing from TCRdb's copy, which holds only in-frame ones; the method was immunoSEQ multiplex PCR. The sample has hundreds of thousands of clones; about 83% are singletons. Input material: PBMCs or T cells enriched from blood (not recorded which). The receptor set was obtained from a woman in her 40s who had recovered from COVID-19.

The rearrangement uses TRBV10-2 and TRBJ1-1; D gene ambiguous. Germline CDR1 and CDR2: WSHSY and SAAADI. V dropped 9 bases and J dropped 4 bases, with 9 bases sitting between them. There are 11 residues in the CDR3. CDR3 residues: CASPGFTEAFF. In DNA, the CDR3 is TGCGCCAGTCCGGGTTTCACTGAAGCTTTCTTT.

This rearrangement joins TRBV28 to TRBJ2-1; perhaps TRBD2 as D (5 bases). CDR1 MDHEN and CDR2 SYDVKM come from the germline V gene. V lost 5 bases and J lost 14, with 19 bases in between. This CDR3 region has 13 residues. Written as DNA, the CDR3 is TGTGCCAGCAGTCCCCCCAGTCCAGCGAGGGAGTTCTTC. It is translated as CASSPPSPAREFF.

The chain links TRBV7-9 to TRBJ1-1; possible D gene TRBD1, 6 bases. With 4 bases removed from V and 7 bases from J, the gap between germline ends came to 10 bases. The CDR3 runs 12 residues. The V gene's germline CDR1 is SEHNR and CDR2 FQNEAQ (reference sequence). The CDR3, as DNA: TGTGCCAGCAGCTCGACAGGAAGTGAAGCTTTCTTT. Protein sequence: CASSSTGSEAFF.

The sample holds one count of this clone. The chain employs TRBV19 and TRBJ2-1; 11 nucleotides agree with TRBD2. The CDR3 contains 16 residues. The germline V gene encodes CDR1 LNHDA and CDR2 SQIVND (reference sequence). After removal of 4 bases from V and 3 bases from J, the junction contained 5 bases not matched to a gene. The CDR3 sequence is CASSTGTSGYYNEQFF. The CDR3 nucleotides are TGTGCCAGTAGTACCGGGACTAGCGGATACTACAATGAGCAGTTCTTC.

The CDR3 DNA follows: TGTGCCATCAGTCAGACAGGAGGAAATCAGCCCCAGCATTTT. Translating gives CAISQTGGNQPQHF. The chain uses TRBV10-3 and TRBJ1-5, with D perhaps matching TRBD1 (6 bases). From germline, CDR1 is ENHRY and CDR2 SYGVKD. Trimming removed 5 bases at V and 4 bases at J, with 12 bases between. The CDR3 is 14 amino acids.

This rearrangement joins TRBV3-1 (or the pseudogene TRBV3-2) to TRBJ2-6; D possibly corresponds to TRBD1 (6 bases). Germline lookup yields CDR1 LGHDT and CDR2 YNNKEL (reference sequence). V was cut by 4 bases and J by 10 bases, with 11 bases left in between. This CDR3 has 13 amino acids. The CDR3 here is CASSPDSGNVLTF. In nucleotides, the CDR3 is TGTGCCAGCAGCCCGGACAGTGGTAACGTCCTGACTTTC.

This clone turned up a few times. This sequence joins TRBV20-1 and TRBJ2-3; no firm D call. V was trimmed by 6 bases and J by 6 bases, leaving 10 bases between them. From germline, CDR1 is DFQATT and CDR2 SNEGSKA (reference sequence). The CDR3 spans 11 residues. The CDR3 loop is CSAHRFDTQYF. DNA of the CDR3: TGCAGTGCCCACAGATTCGATACGCAGTATTTT.

The genes are TRBV28 and TRBJ2-7; 7 nucleotides match TRBD1. Trimming removed 5 bases from V and 3 bases from J; junction bases left unmatched: 7. Germline CDR1 is MDHEN and CDR2 is SYDVKM. The CDR3 has 14 amino acids. The chain's CDR3 is CASSGSTGIYEQYF. The CDR3 coding sequence is TGTGCCAGCAGTGGATCGACAGGGATCTACGAGCAGTACTTC.

CDR3 sequence: CASSPGASGRAWRETQYF. The CDR3 bases are TGTGCCAGCTCCCCCGGCGCTAGCGGGAGGGCCTGGCGGGAGACCCAGTACTTC. The V and J genes are TRBV18 and TRBJ2-5; 12 bases align to TRBD2. The trim removed 6 bases at V and 5 bases at J, leaving 16 bases unmatched. The CDR3 sequence is 18 residues long. Germline CDR1 KGHSH, CDR2 LQKENI.

This chain uses TRBV2 with TRBJ2-5, with a weak D call TRBD2 (6 bases). Germline V gives CDR1 SNHLY, CDR2 FYNNEI. The ends were cut back, 4 bases at V and 5 bases at J, with 8 bases in the middle. This CDR3 has 12 residues. The CDR3 DNA reads as TGTGCCAGCAGTGTTCTAGCGGAGACCCAGTACTTC. This codes for CASSVLAETQYF.

This chain links TRBV24-1 with TRBJ2-2; 8 bases match TRBD1. The CDR3 contains 15 residues. The V gene's germline CDR1 is KGHDR and CDR2 SFDVKD. The V segment lost 4 bases and the J segment 0 bases; nucleotides outside the gene matches: 0. CDR3 sequence reads: CATSEDRANTGELFF. CDR3 in DNA: TGTGCCACCAGTGAGGACAGGGCGAACACCGGGGAGCTGTTTTTT.

The V call is TRBV14, the J call TRBJ2-2; the D gene is possibly TRBD1 (6 bases). The ends were cut back, 4 bases at V and 0 bases at J, with 6 bases in the middle. Per the germline V gene, CDR1 is SGHDN and CDR2 is FVKESK. The CDR3 length is 14 residues. The CDR3 loop is CASSRTANTGELFF. The CDR3 DNA follows: TGTGCCAGCAGCCGGACAGCGAACACCGGGGAGCTGTTTTTT.

A single count supports this clone. The chain is built from TRBV6-6 and TRBJ2-5; a weak D match, TRBD2 (6 bases). Looked up from germline, CDR1 is MNHNY and CDR2 is SVGAGI (reference sequence). The CDR3 is 14 amino acids. V was cut by 6 bases and J by 1 base, with 12 bases left in between. The CDR3 is CASSLGRTQETQYF. CDR3 nucleotides: TGTGCCAGCAGCCTAGGGAGGACCCAAGAGACCCAGTACTTC.

The chain has TRBV21-1 and TRBJ2-5; the table's D gene call, TRBD2, was not cross checked with the DNA. TRBV21-1 constitutes a pseudogene. CDR3 length: 15 amino acids. The CDR3 nucleotides are TGTGCCAGCAGCAACCGGCGACTAGACCAAGAGACCCAGTACTTC. Translating it yields CASSNRRLDQETQYF.

The J gene is TRBJ1-5, the V gene TRBV14; D remains unclear. With 2 bases removed from V and 9 bases from J, the gap between germline ends came to 8 bases. Per germline, CDR1 SGHDN and CDR2 FVKESK. CDR3 length equals 12 residues. The CDR3 DNA reads as TGTGCCAGCAGCCAACCGGGAGGGCCCCAGCATTTT. Translation: CASSQPGGPQHF.

This clone was recorded once. The V call is TRBV11-2, the J call TRBJ2-7, with D tentatively TRBD2 (6 bases). This CDR3 has 15 amino acids. CDR1 and CDR2 (germline): SGHAT, FQNNGV. The ends were cut back, 4 bases at V and 2 bases at J, with 15 bases in the middle. In nucleotides, the CDR3 is TGTGCCAGCAGCTCTTTCTCCTGGAGGGCCTACGAGCAGTACTTC. Its protein product is CASSSFSWRAYEQYF.

The V and J genes are TRBV30 and TRBJ1-6; a weak D match, TRBD1 (5 bases). Between the trimmed V and J ends, which lost 7 bases and 7 bases, there was a span of 17 bases. The CDR3 has 14 residues. The germline V gene has CDR1 GTSNPN and CDR2 SVGIG (reference sequence). CDR3 sequence reads: CAYTGFLGNSPLHF. The CDR3 DNA sequence: TGTGCCTACACAGGATTTTTGGGGAATTCACCCCTCCACTTT. Full variable domain (outside the CDR3, taken from reference TRBV30 and TRBJ1-6): SQTIHQWPATLVQPVGSPLSLECTVEGTSNPNLYWYRQAAGRGLQLLFYSVGIGQISSEVPQNLSASRPQDRQFILSSKKLLLSDSGFYLCAYTGFLGNSPLHFGNGTRLTVT.